A selection of T cell receptor beta chains follows, all from one sample in a study of blood T cell repertoires in COVID-19. Repertoires were generated with immunoSEQ multiplex PCR, while TCRdb's copy carries only in-frame clones and drops some. The table records roughly 240,000 clones, 86% of them present only once. The sequenced material came from peripheral blood. The receptors stem from a woman aged 80 or over with COVID-19, enrolled during active disease. Each CDR3 is given with its conserved first and last residue. The D gene is left open where the match is weak. Size values are once, few and many counts, or a class for expanded clones, and some rows have none.

CDR3nt	CDR3aa	v_gene	j_gene	abundance	d_gene
TGTGCCAGCAGCCAAGATTTAAGCGGGGGGGCTGAGACCCAGTACTTC	CASSQDLSGGAETQYF	TRBV4-2	TRBJ2-5	NA	TRBD2
TGTGCCAGCAGTTTTTTGGGCTTGGGAGGGGCGTCCAGTGGGAACACTGAAGCTTTCTTT	CASSFLGLGGASSGNTEAFF	TRBV28	TRBJ1-1	NA	NA
TGCGCCAGCAGCCCCGGACAGAGGGGCTTCCTTGGCTACACCTTC	CASSPGQRGFLGYTF	TRBV5-1	TRBJ1-2	NA	NA
TGTGCCAGCAGCCCTCAGGGTAATTCACCCCTCCACTTT	CASSPQGNSPLHF	TRBV14	TRBJ1-6	once	NA
TGTGCCAGCAGCCGCGCCCGATCAGCGGGGGGGACGGTGGGAGATACGCAGTATTTT	CASSRARSAGGTVGDTQYF	TRBV11-2	TRBJ2-3	NA	TRBD2
TGTGCCAGCAGCCGGACTAGCGGGGGGGAGACCCAGTACTTC	CASSRTSGGETQYF	TRBV7-3	TRBJ2-5	NA	TRBD2
TGCGCCAGCAGCTTGGGGGCCGAGCGGGGCAAGGAGACCCAGTACTTC	CASSLGAERGKETQYF	TRBV4-1	TRBJ2-5	NA	NA
TGTGCCAGCAGCTTAGTTCCTTCCGCGAGCTCTGGAAACACCATATATTTT	CASSLVPSASSGNTIYF	TRBV7-2	TRBJ1-3	once	NA
TGTGCCAGCAGCGGCGGGACAGGGGATCAGCCCCAGCATTTT	CASSGGTGDQPQHF	TRBV5-5	TRBJ1-5	NA	TRBD1
TGTGCCAGCACCTCACAGGACAGGGGGCGGGAGACCCAGTACTTC	CASTSQDRGRETQYF	TRBV2	TRBJ2-5	NA	TRBD1
TGTGCCAGTACTGTCGTGGGAGGACAACGCAATCAGCCCCAGCATTTT	CASTVVGGQRNQPQHF	TRBV19	TRBJ1-5	NA	NA
TGTGCCTGGAGTCGGGACAGCTTCTCTGGAAACACCATATATTTT	CAWSRDSFSGNTIYF	TRBV30	TRBJ1-3	NA	TRBD1
TGTGCCAGCAGCGTATCCGGGACAGGGGTCAATGAGCAGTTCTTC	CASSVSGTGVNEQFF	TRBV7-2	TRBJ2-1	NA	TRBD1
TGTGCCAGCTCACGTCAGGGGGCAACTAATGAAAAACTGTTTTTT	CASSRQGATNEKLFF	TRBV18	TRBJ1-4	NA	TRBD1
TGTGCCAGTAGTAAACTGATAGCGGGGGGGCCGGTCGACAATGAGCAGTTCTTC	CASSKLIAGGPVDNEQFF	TRBV19	TRBJ2-1	NA	TRBD2
TGTGCCAGCAGCTTTCTAACAGGGACAGGGGAAGGGACCCAGTACTTC	CASSFLTGTGEGTQYF	TRBV13	TRBJ2-5	NA	TRBD1
TGTGCCAGCAGCGTAGCTAGCGGGGGGGTCCCGGAGACCCAGTACTTC	CASSVASGGVPETQYF	TRBV9	TRBJ2-5	NA	TRBD2
TGTGCCAGCAGCCAGCAGGGTGGGGCCTGGGAGACCCAGTACTTC	CASSQQGGAWETQYF	TRBV14	TRBJ2-5	NA	NA
TGTGCCAGCCTGCGAGGGAACGGAAACACCATATATTTT	CASLRGNGNTIYF	TRBV6-5	TRBJ1-3	NA	NA
TGTGCCAGCAGCGTAAGGACAGGTAGCACAGATACGCAGTATTTT	CASSVRTGSTDTQYF	TRBV9	TRBJ2-3	NA	TRBD1
TGTGCCAGCAGCTTAGCCCCTTACACTGGAAACACCATATATTTT	CASSLAPYTGNTIYF	TRBV7-2	TRBJ1-3	NA	NA
TGTGCCAGCAGCCGAGACGGCGGGGGGGCCTTTCAAGAGACCCAGTACTTC	CASSRDGGGAFQETQYF	TRBV9	TRBJ2-5	NA	TRBD2
TGTGCCAGCAGTAAGCTCAGGGCCGAGCAGTACTTC	CASSKLRAEQYF	TRBV12-3/TRBV12-4	TRBJ2-7	NA	NA
TGTGCCAGTAGTATAGCCGGGGGCAATCAGCCCCAGCATTTT	CASSIAGGNQPQHF	TRBV19	TRBJ1-5	NA	NA
TGTGCCAGCAGCCCGGGGTCCAATCAGCCCCAGCATTTT	CASSPGSNQPQHF	TRBV11-1	TRBJ1-5	NA	NA
TGTGCCAGCACCAAATCGGGAGATTACACTGAAGCTTTCTTT	CASTKSGDYTEAFF	TRBV6-5	TRBJ1-1	NA	NA
TGTGCCAGCAGTATCACAGGGTTGAGGTCCAAAAACATTCAGTACTTC	CASSITGLRSKNIQYF	TRBV6-2/TRBV6-3	TRBJ2-4	NA	NA
TGTGCCAGCAGCTTCCTCAGGGGGCACGAGAATGGCTACACCTTC	CASSFLRGHENGYTF	TRBV6-5	TRBJ1-2	NA	TRBD1
TGTGCCAGCTCACCACCGCGGGACGAAGGGAAGGCTGAAGCTTTCTTT	CASSPPRDEGKAEAFF	TRBV18	TRBJ1-1	NA	NA
TGTGCCAGCAGTGAAACCCCGGGGTATGGCTACACCTTC	CASSETPGYGYTF	TRBV2	TRBJ1-2	NA	NA
TGTGCCAGCAGTCCTTCGGGACTAGGGTACAATGAGCAGTTCTTC	CASSPSGLGYNEQFF	TRBV7-2	TRBJ2-1	NA	TRBD2
TGCGCCAGCAGCCTGACAGGGCCTACCCTAGGGCAGTATTTT	CASSLTGPTLGQYF	TRBV5-1	TRBJ2-3	NA	TRBD1
TGTGCCAGCAGTTATCTCCCAGAGAACACTGAAGCTTTCTTT	CASSYLPENTEAFF	TRBV6-5	TRBJ1-1	NA	NA
TGTGCCAGCAGCAGGACATACTCCTACGAGCAGTACTTC	CASSRTYSYEQYF	TRBV7-2	TRBJ2-7	NA	NA
TGTGCCAGCAGGGCTGGAGACTATGGCTACACCTTC	CASRAGDYGYTF	TRBV28	TRBJ1-2	NA	NA
TGTGCCACCAGCAGATCGCGGGACGGGAATTCACCCCTCCACTTT	CATSRSRDGNSPLHF	TRBV15	TRBJ1-6	NA	NA
TGTGCCAGCAGTTTATCTGGCATAACAACTAATGAAAAACTGTTTTTT	CASSLSGITTNEKLFF	TRBV27	TRBJ1-4	NA	NA
TGTGCAAGTCGCTTAAGGACAGGGGTTGCAACTAATGAAAAACTGTTTTTT	CASRLRTGVATNEKLFF	TRBV12-2	TRBJ1-4	NA	NA
TGCAGTGCTAGTGCACGGGGGGTAAATTCCTACGAGCAGTACTTC	CSASARGVNSYEQYF	TRBV20-1	TRBJ2-7	NA	TRBD2
TGCAGCGTTGCGACAGGGGATGTGTACACCTTC	CSVATGDVYTF	TRBV29-1	TRBJ1-2	NA	TRBD1
TGTGCCAGCAGCTGGGACAGAAATTCACCCCTCCACTTT	CASSWDRNSPLHF	TRBV5-6	TRBJ1-6	NA	TRBD1
TGCGCCAGCAGTCACCACAGGGGGCAGGACACTGAAGCTTTCTTT	CASSHHRGQDTEAFF	TRBV10-2	TRBJ1-1	NA	TRBD1